One and the same sample provided the 15 T cell receptor beta chains below, sequenced in a study of blood T cell repertoires in COVID-19. The repertoire was sequenced with immunoSEQ multiplex PCR; TCRdb's copy has only in-frame clones and lacks some. The sample records around 250,000 clones, over 75% being singletons. Sample: PBMCs or T cells enriched from blood (not recorded which). These receptors were taken from a man aged 18 to 29 who had recovered from COVID-19.

The V call is TRBV19, the J call TRBJ2-5; 9 nucleotides match TRBD2. The V and J ends lost 3 bases and 5 bases, in that order; junction bases with no gene match: 7. This CDR3 region has 15 residues. From germline, CDR1 is LNHDA and CDR2 SQIVND (reference sequence). In DNA form, the CDR3 reads TGTGCCAGTAGTATTGGCGGGAGGGCCCGGGAGACCCAGTACTTC. The encoded protein is CASSIGGRARETQYF.

V usage is TRBV9 and J usage is TRBJ2-1; 10 bases match TRBD2. CDR1 and CDR2 (germline): SGDLS, YYNGEE. The ends lost 2 bases at V and 2 bases at J; junction bases unmatched: 10. The CDR3 covers 18 residues. The CDR3 DNA reads TGTGCCAGCAGCGTGAAGCGGGAGGGCCGTATCCCCTACAATGAGCAGTTCTTC. Translation: CASSVKREGRIPYNEQFF.

V is TRBV5-4 and J is TRBJ2-1, with 11 bases lining up with TRBD2. J gave up 7 bases and V 2 bases, and 5 bases lay outside the gene matches. Germline values: CDR1 SGHNT, CDR2 YYREEE (reference sequence). This CDR3 comprises 15 residues. The CDR3: CASSLTSGSWNEQFF. The CDR3 region has the DNA TGTGCCAGCAGCTTAACTAGCGGGAGTTGGAATGAGCAGTTCTTC. The complete variable domain, with remaining parts taken from reference TRBV5-4 and TRBJ2-1, reads ETGVTQSPTHLIKTRGQQVTLRCSSQSGHNTVSWYQQALGQGPQFIFQYYREEENGRGNFPPRFSGLQFPNYSSELNVNALELDDSALYLCASSLTSGSWNEQFFGPGTRLTVL.

This chain connects TRBV21-1 to TRBJ1-1. TRBV21-1 represents a pseudogene. The CDR3 spans 16 residues. CDR3 residues: CASSKVLSEFDSEAFF. CDR3 coding DNA: TGTGCCAGCAGCAAAGTGTTGTCAGAATTTGACTCTGAAGCTTTCTTT.

V gene TRBV7-9 combines with J gene TRBJ2-1; 9 nucleotides agree with TRBD2. Germline V gene lookup returns CDR1 SEHNR and CDR2 FQNEAQ (reference sequence). The CDR3 length is 16 residues. Trimming cost V 2 bases and J 5 bases; bases outside gene matches: 7. CDR3 sequence: CASSLRAREGNNEQFF. In DNA, the CDR3 is TGTGCCAGCAGCTTACGCGCGCGGGAGGGAAACAATGAGCAGTTCTTC.

This clone was seen only once. The CDR3 region is CASSLQGAVEAFF. CDR3 DNA sequence: TGTGCCAGCAGCTTGCAGGGGGCTGTAGAAGCTTTCTTT. The chain combines TRBV5-4 with TRBJ1-1, with 8 bases identical to TRBD1. With V trimmed by 1 base and J by 8 bases, 4 bases remained unmatched. CDR3 length equals 13 residues. Germline assignment: CDR1 SGHNT and CDR2 YYREEE (reference sequence).

The chain combines TRBV7-2 with TRBJ2-7, with D possibly being TRBD2 (6 bases). V dropped 2 bases and J dropped 4 bases, with 15 bases sitting between them. The length of the CDR3 is 15 residues. The germline gives CDR1 SGHTA, CDR2 FQGNSA. As DNA, the CDR3 is TGTGCCAGCAGCTTAAGAGGTGGCGGGACGTACGAGCAGTACTTC. Its protein is CASSLRGGGTYEQYF. The whole variable domain, filled in from reference TRBV7-2 and TRBJ2-7, reads GAGVSQSPSNKVTEKGKDVELRCDPISGHTALYWYRQSLGQGLEFLIYFQGNSAPDKSGLPSDRFSAERTGGSVSTLTIQRTQQEDSAVYLCASSLRGGGTYEQYFGPGTRLTVT.

Worth noting for this clone: The likely explanation is a read error, given a far larger clone one base away. Other DNA variants within this sample encode the same CDR3. V usage is TRBV7-9 and J usage is TRBJ1-6, with TRBD1 as a possible D gene (5 bases). The germline gives CDR1 SEHNR, CDR2 FQNEAQ (reference sequence). Trimming removed 5 bases from V and 7 bases from J, with 21 bases in between. There are 17 residues in the CDR3. The CDR3, as DNA: TGTGCCAGCAGCACGCACGACCGGGGGGGAGTAAATTCACCCCTCCACTTT. It translates to CASSTHDRGGVNSPLHF.

V gene TRBV7-8 combines with J gene TRBJ2-7; TRBD1 aligns across 9 bases. V dropped 6 bases and J dropped 0; count of bases not matched to a gene: 12. Looked up from germline, CDR1 is SGHVS and CDR2 is FQNEAQ. The CDR3 totals 17 residues. CDR3 bases: TGTGCCAGCAGGAGGATGACCGGGACAGGGAGCTCCTACGAGCAGTACTTC. Its translation: CASRRMTGTGSSYEQYF.

The rearrangement links TRBV3-1 (or the pseudogene TRBV3-2) to TRBJ2-7; 7 bases agree with TRBD2. Germline V CDR1 and CDR2: LGHDT, YNNKEL (reference sequence). The CDR3 sequence is 14 residues long. Trimming cost V 3 bases and J 3 bases; bases outside gene matches: 5. The DNA of the CDR3 is TGTGCCAGCAGCCACGATGGGACTATCTACGAGCAGTACTTC. Translation gives CASSHDGTIYEQYF.

The chain links TRBV2 to TRBJ2-7; D possibly corresponds to TRBD1 (5 bases). Germline V lookup: CDR1 SNHLY, CDR2 FYNNEI. This CDR3 region has 15 residues. V dropped 4 bases and J dropped 4 bases, with 17 bases sitting between them. The CDR3 coding sequence is TGTGCCAGCAGTGTCCAGCAGGGTGATTGGTACGAGCAGTACTTC. Protein product: CASSVQQGDWYEQYF.

The gene calls are TRBV5-1 and TRBJ2-5; 12 bases are shared with TRBD1. V was clipped by 5 bases and J by 5 bases; unmatched bases: 7. The CDR3 consists of 15 residues. The V gene's germline CDR1 is SGHRS and CDR2 YFSETQ. The CDR3 coding sequence is TGCGCCAGCAGACCTGGGACAGGGGGCGCGGAGACCCAGTACTTC. This codes for CASRPGTGGAETQYF.

This chain joins TRBV9 and TRBJ2-2; D is perhaps TRBD1 (6 bases). V shed 2 bases and J shed 4 bases, with 15 bases lying between them. The CDR3 is made up of 16 amino acids. Germline V gives CDR1 SGDLS, CDR2 YYNGEE. CDR3 DNA sequence: TGTGCCAGCAGCGTGGGACACGGGTCTAGCACCGGGGAGCTGTTTTTT. This codes for CASSVGHGSSTGELFF.

The CDR3 sequence is CASSLGWQTMNTEAFF. CDR3 nucleotide sequence: TGCGCCAGCAGCTTGGGATGGCAGACTATGAACACTGAAGCTTTCTTT. The V and J genes are TRBV5-1 and TRBJ1-1; D gene ambiguous. The V end lost 0 bases, the J end lost 0 bases, and 12 bases lay between the germline ends. Per germline, CDR1 SGHRS and CDR2 YFSETQ. The CDR3 extends over 16 amino acids.

The chain couples TRBV5-1 to TRBJ2-7; 7 nucleotides agree with TRBD1. J was trimmed by 5 bases and V by 5 bases; bases with no gene match: 10. This CDR3 is 14 amino acids long. Germline V CDR1 and CDR2: SGHRS, YFSETQ. The CDR3: CASRIQGSGNEQYF. The CDR3, as DNA: TGCGCCAGCAGGATACAGGGGAGTGGGAACGAGCAGTACTTC.